This T cell receptor beta chain derives from a study of blood T cell repertoires in COVID-19. At the level of the study: Samples came from the United States, Italy and Spain, spanning acute and convalescent COVID-19. Sample material is recorded as cDNA or gDNA derived from T cells, B-cell-depleted T cells, or PBMCs.

The CDR3 loop spans 13 amino acids. Germline trimming cut 5 bases from V and 8 bases from J; bases unmatched to any gene: 8. From germline, CDR1 is SGHTA and CDR2 FQGNSA. TCRdb keeps only in-frame clones here, not all; method: immunoSEQ multiplex PCR. The sample consists of 95,000 to 100,000 clones, 85% of them appearing once. This TCR came from a woman aged 70-85 years with active or convalescent COVID-19. The specimen was peripheral blood. The gene calls are TRBV7-2 and TRBJ1-2, with 7 bases that match TRBD1. The DNA of the CDR3 is TGTGCCAGCAGCCCGGACAGGCGAGGGGGCTACACCTTC. It specifies CASSPDRRGGYTF.